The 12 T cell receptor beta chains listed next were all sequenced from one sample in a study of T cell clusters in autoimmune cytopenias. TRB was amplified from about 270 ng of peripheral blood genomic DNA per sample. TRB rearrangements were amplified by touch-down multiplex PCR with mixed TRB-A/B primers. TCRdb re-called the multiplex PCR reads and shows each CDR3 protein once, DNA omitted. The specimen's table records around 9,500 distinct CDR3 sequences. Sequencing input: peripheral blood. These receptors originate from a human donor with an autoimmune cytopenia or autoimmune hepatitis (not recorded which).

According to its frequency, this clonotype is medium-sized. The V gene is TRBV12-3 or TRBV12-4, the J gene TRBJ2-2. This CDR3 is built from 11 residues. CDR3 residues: CASSFTGELFF.

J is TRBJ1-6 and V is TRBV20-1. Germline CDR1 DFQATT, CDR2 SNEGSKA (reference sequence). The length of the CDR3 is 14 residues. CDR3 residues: CSARDQAGNSPLHF.

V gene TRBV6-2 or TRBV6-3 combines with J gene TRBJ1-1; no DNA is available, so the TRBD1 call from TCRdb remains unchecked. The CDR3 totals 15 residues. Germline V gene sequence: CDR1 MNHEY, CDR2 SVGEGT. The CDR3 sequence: CASRDRGRGSTEAFF.

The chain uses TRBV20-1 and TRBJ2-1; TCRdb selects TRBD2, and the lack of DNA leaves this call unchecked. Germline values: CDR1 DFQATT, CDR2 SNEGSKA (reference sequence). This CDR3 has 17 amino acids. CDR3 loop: CSAKSYAGLSSYNEQFF.

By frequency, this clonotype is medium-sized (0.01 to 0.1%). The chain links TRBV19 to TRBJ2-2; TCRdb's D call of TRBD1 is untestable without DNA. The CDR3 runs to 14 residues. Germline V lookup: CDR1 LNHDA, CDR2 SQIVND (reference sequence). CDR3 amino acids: CASDGTGYTGELFF.

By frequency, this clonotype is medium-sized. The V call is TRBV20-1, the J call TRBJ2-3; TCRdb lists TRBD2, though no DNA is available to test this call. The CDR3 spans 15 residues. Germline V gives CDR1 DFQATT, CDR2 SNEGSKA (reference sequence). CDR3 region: CSASRTSGGADTQYF.

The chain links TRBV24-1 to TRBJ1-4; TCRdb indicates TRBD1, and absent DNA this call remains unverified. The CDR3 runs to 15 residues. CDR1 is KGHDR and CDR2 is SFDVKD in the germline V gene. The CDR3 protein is CATSDGQGRDEKLFF.

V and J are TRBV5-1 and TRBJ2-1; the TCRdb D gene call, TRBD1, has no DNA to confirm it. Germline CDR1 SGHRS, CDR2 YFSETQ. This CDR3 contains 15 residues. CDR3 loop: CASSLEGEPYNEQFF.

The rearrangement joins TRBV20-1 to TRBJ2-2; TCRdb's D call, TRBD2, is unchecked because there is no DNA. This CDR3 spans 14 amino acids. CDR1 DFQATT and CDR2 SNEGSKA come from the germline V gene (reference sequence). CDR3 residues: CSARAAGLTGELFF.

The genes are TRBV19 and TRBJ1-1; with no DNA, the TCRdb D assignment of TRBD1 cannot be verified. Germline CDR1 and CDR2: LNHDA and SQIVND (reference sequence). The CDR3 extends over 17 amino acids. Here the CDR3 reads CASSAPPGQGRGTEAFF.

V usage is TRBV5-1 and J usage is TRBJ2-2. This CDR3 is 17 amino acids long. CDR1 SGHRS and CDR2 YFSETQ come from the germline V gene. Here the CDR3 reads CASSLSRTGKGSGELFF.

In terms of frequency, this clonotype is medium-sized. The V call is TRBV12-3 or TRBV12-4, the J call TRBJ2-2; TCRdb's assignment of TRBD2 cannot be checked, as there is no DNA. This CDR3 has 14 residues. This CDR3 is CASSLGLGGGELFF.